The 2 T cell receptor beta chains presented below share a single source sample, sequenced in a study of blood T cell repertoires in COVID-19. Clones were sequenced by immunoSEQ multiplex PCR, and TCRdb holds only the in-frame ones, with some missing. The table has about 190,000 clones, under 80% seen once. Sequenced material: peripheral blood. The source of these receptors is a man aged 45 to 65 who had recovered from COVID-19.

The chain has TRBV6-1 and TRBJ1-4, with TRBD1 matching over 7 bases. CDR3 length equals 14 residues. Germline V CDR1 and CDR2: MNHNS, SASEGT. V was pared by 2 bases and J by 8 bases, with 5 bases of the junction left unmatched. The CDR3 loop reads CASSEPTGWEKLFF. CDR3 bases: TGTGCCAGCAGTGAACCGACAGGGTGGGAAAAACTGTTTTTT.

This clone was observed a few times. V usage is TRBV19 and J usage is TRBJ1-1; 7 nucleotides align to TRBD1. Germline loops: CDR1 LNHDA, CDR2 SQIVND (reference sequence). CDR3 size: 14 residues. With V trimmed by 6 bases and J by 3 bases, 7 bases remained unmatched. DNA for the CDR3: TGTGCCAGTAGGGAACAGGGGTTGGACACTGAAGCTTTCTTT. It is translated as CASREQGLDTEAFF. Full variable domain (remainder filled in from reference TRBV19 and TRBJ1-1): DGGITQSPKYLFRKEGQNVTLSCEQNLNHDAMYWYRQDPGQGLRLIYYSQIVNDFQKGDIAEGYSVSREKKESFPLTVTSAQKNPTAFYLCASREQGLDTEAFFGQGTRLTVV.